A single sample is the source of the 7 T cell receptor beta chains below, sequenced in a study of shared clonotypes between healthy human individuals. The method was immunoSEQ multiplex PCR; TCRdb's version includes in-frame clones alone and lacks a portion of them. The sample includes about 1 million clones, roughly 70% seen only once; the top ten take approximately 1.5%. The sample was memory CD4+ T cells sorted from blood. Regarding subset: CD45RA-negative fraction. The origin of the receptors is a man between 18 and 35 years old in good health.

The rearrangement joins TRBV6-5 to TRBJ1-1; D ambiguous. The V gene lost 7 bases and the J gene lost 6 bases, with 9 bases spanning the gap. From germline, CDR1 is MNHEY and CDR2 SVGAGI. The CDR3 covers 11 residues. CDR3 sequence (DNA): TGTGCCAGCATGAGGTCCGCTGAAGCTTTCTTT. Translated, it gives CASMRSAEAFF.

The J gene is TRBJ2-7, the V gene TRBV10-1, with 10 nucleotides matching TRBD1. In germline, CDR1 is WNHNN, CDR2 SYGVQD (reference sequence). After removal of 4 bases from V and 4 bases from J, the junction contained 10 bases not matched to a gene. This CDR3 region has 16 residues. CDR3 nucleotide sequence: TGCGCCAGCAGTGTCAAGGGACAGGGGATCAGGTACGAGCAGTACTTC. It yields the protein CASSVKGQGIRYEQYF.

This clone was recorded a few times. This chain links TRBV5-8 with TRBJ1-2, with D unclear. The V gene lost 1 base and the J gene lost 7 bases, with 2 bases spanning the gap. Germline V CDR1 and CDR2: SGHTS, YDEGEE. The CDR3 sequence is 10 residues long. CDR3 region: CASSLFGYTF. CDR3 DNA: TGTGCCAGCAGCTTGTTTGGCTACACCTTC.

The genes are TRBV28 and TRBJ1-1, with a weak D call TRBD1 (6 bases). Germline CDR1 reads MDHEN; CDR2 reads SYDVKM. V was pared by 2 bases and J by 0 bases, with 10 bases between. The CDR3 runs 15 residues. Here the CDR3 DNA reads TGTGCCAGCAGTTTACAGACAGGTTTGAACACTGAAGCTTTCTTT. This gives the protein CASSLQTGLNTEAFF. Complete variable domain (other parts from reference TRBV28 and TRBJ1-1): DVKVTQSSRYLVKRTGEKVFLECVQDMDHENMFWYRQDPGLGLRLIYFSYDVKMKEKGDIPEGYSVSREKKERFSLILESASTNQTSMYLCASSLQTGLNTEAFFGQGTRLTVV.

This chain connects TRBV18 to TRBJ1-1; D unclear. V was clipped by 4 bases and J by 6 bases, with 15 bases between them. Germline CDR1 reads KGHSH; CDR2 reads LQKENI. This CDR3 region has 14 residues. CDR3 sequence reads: CASSLHTGWAEAFF. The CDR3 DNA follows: TGTGCCAGCTCACTACACACGGGTTGGGCTGAAGCTTTCTTT.

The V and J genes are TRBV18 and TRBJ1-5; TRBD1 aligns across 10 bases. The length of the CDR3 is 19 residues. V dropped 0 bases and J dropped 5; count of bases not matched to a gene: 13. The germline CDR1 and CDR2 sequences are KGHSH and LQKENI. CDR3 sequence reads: CASSPPLSSDRGLDQPQHF. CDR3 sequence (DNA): TGTGCCAGCTCACCACCGCTGTCTTCGGACAGGGGGTTGGATCAGCCCCAGCATTTT.

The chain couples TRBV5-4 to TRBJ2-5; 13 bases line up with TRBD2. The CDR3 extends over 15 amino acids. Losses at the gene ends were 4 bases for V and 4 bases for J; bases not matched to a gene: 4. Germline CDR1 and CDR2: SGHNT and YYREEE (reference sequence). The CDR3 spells CASSARLAGGETQYF. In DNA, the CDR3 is TGTGCCAGCAGCGCCCGACTAGCGGGGGGAGAGACCCAGTACTTC.